The source of this TCR beta chain is a study of T-cell memory formation after mild COVID-19. This clonotype has a handful of counts. Antigen specificity is unknown. Study-level results: Mainly in CM and EM were contracting CD4+ clones; CD8+ were in EMRA.

One entry per CDR3 protein, called by TCRdb with MiXCR from the 5' RACE reads. The table includes roughly 600,000 distinct CDR3 sequences, 18% detected once. Trimming at V came to 6 bases and at J to 5 bases, leaving 13 bases not matched to a gene. The CDR3 contains 17 residues. This receptor was identified in an adult woman who had mild COVID-19 (a few samples of this study predate the infection). Cell type and time point are not known. V usage is TRBV12-3 or TRBV12-4 and J usage is TRBJ2-5; 12 bases align to TRBD1. The specimen sequenced was PBMCs or a T cell subset sorted from them (not recorded which). DNA of the CDR3: TGTGCCAGCAGCCGGGGACAGGGGGCGCCGGGTGGGGAGACCCAGTACTTC. Translating gives CASSRGQGAPGGETQYF.